This T cell receptor beta chain was captured in a study of shared clonotypes between healthy human individuals. Naive CD8 cells lacked CD45RO, underwent positive selection for CCR7 and left out terminally differentiated effector memory CD45RA+ cells. Original processing notes: ImmunoSEQ supplied junction-only sequences lacking quality scores, so filtering was different. Clones were sequenced by immunoSEQ multiplex PCR, and TCRdb holds only the in-frame ones, with some missing. Clone size and the V and J calls come from that table; the DNA yielded D and trimming. The profile shows nearly 600,000 clones, roughly 95% of them singletons. Study findings and constraints: Larger estimated richness was generally recorded for naive subsets relative to memory subsets. Rarefaction revealed incomplete sorted-subset sequencing despite large depth.

The length of the CDR3 is 13 residues. Germline V lookup: CDR1 MNHEY, CDR2 SVGAGI. Trimming removed 5 bases from V and 3 bases from J, with 10 bases in between. In regard to this clone: Antigen unknown.

This chain uses TRBV6-5 with TRBJ1-1; D remains ambiguous. This receptor was obtained from a woman in her twenties or thirties in good health. The specimen sequenced was naive CD8+ T cells sorted from blood. For the CDR3, the DNA is TGTGCCAGCAGTCCCTCGGGGTACACTGAAGCTTTCTTT. Encoded protein: CASSPSGYTEAFF.